These T cell receptor beta chains were read from a single sample in a study of CD8 T cells in ankylosing spondylitis. Using its own MiXCR run on the 5' RACE reads, TCRdb lists one record per CDR3 protein. The sample consists of under 250,000 distinct CDR3 sequences, 30% to 35% of them appearing once. The specimen was blood, either unsorted or a sorted T cell fraction (not recorded which). The receptors here all came from a male donor with ankylosing spondylitis or in good health (not recorded which). Both conserved end residues are part of each CDR3. Fields, in order: J gene, V gene, clone size, D gene, CDR3 DNA, CDR3 protein. The D gene is left open where the match is weak. Size is stated for part of the rows, as once, few or many counts, or as a class when the clone is expanded.

j_call: TRBJ2-2; v_call: TRBV5-5; clone_size: once; d_call: TRBD1; cdr3_nt: TGTGCCAGCAGCTTGGACCTTACAGGGGGCCCCGGGGAGCTGTTTTTT; cdr3_aa: CASSLDLTGGPGELFF
j_call: TRBJ1-6; v_call: TRBV20-1; clone_size: .; d_call: .; cdr3_nt: TGCAGTGCTAGAGATCCGGTAGCTAATTCACCCCTCCACTTT; cdr3_aa: CSARDPVANSPLHF
j_call: TRBJ2-1; v_call: TRBV5-4; clone_size: few; d_call: .; cdr3_nt: TGTGCCAGCAGCTTGTTTGGATCCTCCAGGGGCAATGAGCAGTTCTTC; cdr3_aa: CASSLFGSSRGNEQFF
j_call: TRBJ1-4; v_call: TRBV7-9; clone_size: .; d_call: .; cdr3_nt: TGTGCCAGCAGCCGTGATAGGATCATTAATGAAAAACTGTTTTTT; cdr3_aa: CASSRDRIINEKLFF
j_call: TRBJ1-1; v_call: TRBV20-1; clone_size: .; d_call: .; cdr3_nt: TGCAGTGCGTCAGGAGGGGGGACTGAAGCTTTCTTT; cdr3_aa: CSASGGGTEAFF
j_call: TRBJ2-1; v_call: TRBV20-1; clone_size: few; d_call: TRBD1; cdr3_nt: TGCAGTGCTACCCGGACAGGGAAGGGGTATGAGCAGTTCTTC; cdr3_aa: CSATRTGKGYEQFF
j_call: TRBJ1-4; v_call: TRBV6-1; clone_size: many; d_call: TRBD1; cdr3_nt: TGTGCCAGCAGTGTTCAGGGGGGGGACCTTGCAACTAATGAAAAACTGTTTTTT; cdr3_aa: CASSVQGGDLATNEKLFF
j_call: TRBJ2-1; v_call: TRBV6-4; clone_size: few; d_call: .; cdr3_nt: TGTGCCAGCAGTGAGGGCCAGGGGGGGCACAATGAGCAGTTCTTC; cdr3_aa: CASSEGQGGHNEQFF
j_call: TRBJ1-5; v_call: TRBV10-3; clone_size: few; d_call: .; cdr3_nt: TGTGCCATCAGTGAGTCCGGTGGGTTTCAGCCCCAGCATTTT; cdr3_aa: CAISESGGFQPQHF
j_call: TRBJ2-6; v_call: TRBV9; clone_size: .; d_call: .; cdr3_nt: TGTGCCAGCAGCGTGAAAGGCTCTGGGGCCAACGTCCTGACTTTC; cdr3_aa: CASSVKGSGANVLTF
j_call: TRBJ2-7; v_call: TRBV15; clone_size: .; d_call: .; cdr3_nt: TGTGCCACCAGCAGACTCGCGAATGGCGAGCAGTACTTC; cdr3_aa: CATSRLANGEQYF
j_call: TRBJ2-5; v_call: TRBV10-3; clone_size: .; d_call: TRBD2; cdr3_nt: TGTGCCATCAGTGGGTGGACTAGCGGGGGTCGGGAGACCCAGTACTTC; cdr3_aa: CAISGWTSGGRETQYF
j_call: TRBJ2-7; v_call: TRBV20-1; clone_size: .; d_call: .; cdr3_nt: TGCAGTGCTAGCCGGGACGGCACCTACCTCCCTTCCTACGAGCAGTACTTC; cdr3_aa: CSASRDGTYLPSYEQYF
j_call: TRBJ1-5; v_call: TRBV2; clone_size: .; d_call: .; cdr3_nt: TGTGCCAGCAGTGGGAGAGCTTATAGCAATCAGCCCCAGCATTTT; cdr3_aa: CASSGRAYSNQPQHF
j_call: TRBJ1-1; v_call: TRBV20-1; clone_size: few; d_call: .; cdr3_nt: TGCAGCCCATCCGAAACTGAAGCTTTCTTT; cdr3_aa: CSPSETEAFF
j_call: TRBJ2-2; v_call: TRBV6-5; clone_size: few; d_call: TRBD1; cdr3_nt: TGTGCCAGCAGTACCGACAGGGGTCGTCGCACCGGGGAGCTGTTTTTT; cdr3_aa: CASSTDRGRRTGELFF
j_call: TRBJ2-7; v_call: TRBV7-6; clone_size: .; d_call: TRBD1; cdr3_nt: TGTGCCAGCAGCTCCGGGACAGGGAATTTATACGAGCAGTACTTC; cdr3_aa: CASSSGTGNLYEQYF
j_call: TRBJ2-1; v_call: TRBV9; clone_size: few; d_call: .; cdr3_nt: TGTGCCAGCAGCGTAGGAGGGACATATGAGCAGTTCTTC; cdr3_aa: CASSVGGTYEQFF
j_call: TRBJ1-2; v_call: TRBV12-3/TRBV12-4; clone_size: .; d_call: TRBD1; cdr3_nt: TGTGCCAGCAGTTTATGGGACAGGGGGTCTAGGACCTTC; cdr3_aa: CASSLWDRGSRTF
j_call: TRBJ2-2; v_call: TRBV6-1; clone_size: .; d_call: .; cdr3_nt: TGTGCCAGCAACTCAGCCTTGGACGGGGCTAGCACCGGGGAGCTGTTTTTT; cdr3_aa: CASNSALDGASTGELFF
j_call: TRBJ2-1; v_call: TRBV27; clone_size: few; d_call: .; cdr3_nt: TGTGCCAGCAGCCTCATCCGACAGGACAATGAGCAGTTCTTC; cdr3_aa: CASSLIRQDNEQFF
j_call: TRBJ2-1; v_call: TRBV29-1; clone_size: many; d_call: .; cdr3_nt: TGCAGCGTTGAGTACAGCAGCTCCTACAATGAGCAGTTCTTC; cdr3_aa: CSVEYSSSYNEQFF
j_call: TRBJ2-3; v_call: TRBV20-1; clone_size: .; d_call: TRBD1; cdr3_nt: TGCAGTGCCGCCACAGGGGAAGCCACAGATACGCAGTATTTT; cdr3_aa: CSAATGEATDTQYF
j_call: TRBJ2-7; v_call: TRBV7-2; clone_size: .; d_call: .; cdr3_nt: TGTGCCAGCAGCTTAGCCGGGTCCAACTACGAGCAGTACTTC; cdr3_aa: CASSLAGSNYEQYF
j_call: TRBJ2-7; v_call: TRBV7-9; clone_size: many; d_call: .; cdr3_nt: TGTGCCTCCGGGACCCAGACCTACGAGCAGTACTTC; cdr3_aa: CASGTQTYEQYF
j_call: TRBJ1-6; v_call: TRBV27; clone_size: .; d_call: TRBD1; cdr3_nt: TGTGCCAGCAGTTTACGCCAGACAGGGGGGCGTTCACCCCTCCACTTT; cdr3_aa: CASSLRQTGGRSPLHF
j_call: TRBJ2-5; v_call: TRBV20-1; clone_size: few; d_call: .; cdr3_nt: TGCAGTGCTAGAGGACCCGTAGAGGGAATCGTGGAGACCCAGTACTTC; cdr3_aa: CSARGPVEGIVETQYF
j_call: TRBJ1-5; v_call: TRBV20-1; clone_size: .; d_call: .; cdr3_nt: TGCAGTGCTAGTGAACGTCAGTGGGCGTATAGCAATCAGCCCCAGCATTTT; cdr3_aa: CSASERQWAYSNQPQHF
j_call: TRBJ2-1; v_call: TRBV4-1; clone_size: .; d_call: .; cdr3_nt: TGCGCCAGCAGCCAAGGCGGGTCTAATGAGCAGTTCTTC; cdr3_aa: CASSQGGSNEQFF
j_call: TRBJ2-2; v_call: TRBV4-1; clone_size: few; d_call: .; cdr3_nt: TGCGCCAGCAGCCAAGGGGTTCCCCTCGAAACCGGGGAGCTGTTTTTT; cdr3_aa: CASSQGVPLETGELFF
j_call: TRBJ2-5; v_call: TRBV6-9; clone_size: few; d_call: .; cdr3_nt: TGTGCCAGCAGTTATTCGAATTTACAGCAAGAAGAGACCCAGTACTTC; cdr3_aa: CASSYSNLQQEETQYF
j_call: TRBJ2-1; v_call: TRBV20-1; clone_size: .; d_call: TRBD2; cdr3_nt: TGCAGTGCTCCGGGACTAGCGGGGGTTGAGTCCTACAATGAGCAGTTCTTC; cdr3_aa: CSAPGLAGVESYNEQFF
j_call: TRBJ2-3; v_call: TRBV15; clone_size: few; d_call: .; cdr3_nt: TGTGCCACCAGCAGGAGCCAGTATTCTAGCACAGATACGCAGTATTTT; cdr3_aa: CATSRSQYSSTDTQYF
j_call: TRBJ2-3; v_call: TRBV5-1; clone_size: .; d_call: TRBD1; cdr3_nt: TGCGCCAGCAGCTTGGGGACAGGGATAATTGATGATACGCAGTATTTT; cdr3_aa: CASSLGTGIIDDTQYF
j_call: TRBJ2-3; v_call: TRBV4-1; clone_size: few; d_call: .; cdr3_nt: TGCGCCAGCAGCCACATCCACCCCCTAGGAGGCACAGATACGCAGTATTTT; cdr3_aa: CASSHIHPLGGTDTQYF
j_call: TRBJ2-1; v_call: TRBV28; clone_size: .; d_call: .; cdr3_nt: TGTGCCAGCAGTTGGCGAATTCACTACAATGAGCAGTTCTTC; cdr3_aa: CASSWRIHYNEQFF
j_call: TRBJ2-7; v_call: TRBV7-6; clone_size: few; d_call: .; cdr3_nt: TGTGCCAGCAGCTCCCCCCAGGGCGGGTTATACGAGCAGTACTTC; cdr3_aa: CASSSPQGGLYEQYF
j_call: TRBJ1-2; v_call: TRBV29-1; clone_size: .; d_call: .; cdr3_nt: TGCAGCGTTATGGACAACTATGGCTACACCTTC; cdr3_aa: CSVMDNYGYTF
j_call: TRBJ1-4; v_call: TRBV5-6; clone_size: .; d_call: TRBD1; cdr3_nt: TGTGCCAGCAGCGTGGACCGGGACAGTTTTGAAAAACTGTTTTTT; cdr3_aa: CASSVDRDSFEKLFF
j_call: TRBJ2-1; v_call: TRBV10-2; clone_size: .; d_call: TRBD2; cdr3_nt: TGCGCCAGCAGTGGGTCTCCTGGGACTAGCTCCTACAATGAGCAGTTCTTC; cdr3_aa: CASSGSPGTSSYNEQFF
j_call: TRBJ2-3; v_call: TRBV10-3; clone_size: few; d_call: .; cdr3_nt: TGTGCCATCAGTGAGCCCCCTACAGTGCGTTCAGATACGCAGTATTTT; cdr3_aa: CAISEPPTVRSDTQYF